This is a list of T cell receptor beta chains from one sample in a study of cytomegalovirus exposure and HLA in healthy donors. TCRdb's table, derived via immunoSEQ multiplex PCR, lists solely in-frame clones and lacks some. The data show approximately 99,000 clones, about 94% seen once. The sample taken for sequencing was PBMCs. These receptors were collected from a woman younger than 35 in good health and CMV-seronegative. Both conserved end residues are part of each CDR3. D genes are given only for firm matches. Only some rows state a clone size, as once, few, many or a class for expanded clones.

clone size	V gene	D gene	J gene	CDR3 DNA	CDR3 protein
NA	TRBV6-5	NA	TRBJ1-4	TGTGCCAGCAGTGCCTCAGGGGAATCGAATGAAAAACTGTTTTTT	CASSASGESNEKLFF
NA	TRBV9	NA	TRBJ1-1	TGTGCCAGCAGCGTAGGGGGGGACCTAAACACTGAAGCTTTCTTT	CASSVGGDLNTEAFF
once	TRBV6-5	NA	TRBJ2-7	TGTGCCAGCAGTTACCGGGATCCGGGCGAGCAGTACTTC	CASSYRDPGEQYF
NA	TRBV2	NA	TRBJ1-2	TGTGCCAGCAGTGAGGACGGGTCGGGAGGCTACACCTTC	CASSEDGSGGYTF
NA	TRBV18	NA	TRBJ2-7	TGTGCCAGCTCACCGCGGGACAGTTCCTACGAGCAGTACTTC	CASSPRDSSYEQYF
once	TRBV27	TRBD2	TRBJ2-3	TGTGCCAGCAGGGGACTAGCGGGGGGTGGCACAGATACGCAGTATTTT	CASRGLAGGGTDTQYF
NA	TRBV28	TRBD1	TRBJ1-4	TGTGCCAGCAGCGTCGACAGGGGGATGCTTCGCAGCAATGAAAAACTGTTTTTT	CASSVDRGMLRSNEKLFF
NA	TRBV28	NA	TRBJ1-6	TGTGCCAGCAGCCAACCGGACAGTCCTAATTCACCCCTCCACTTT	CASSQPDSPNSPLHF
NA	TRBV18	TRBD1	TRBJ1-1	TGTGCCAGCTCACCAAACCCTGGACAGGGGGGATGGACTGAAGCTTTCTTT	CASSPNPGQGGWTEAFF
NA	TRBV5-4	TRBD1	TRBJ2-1	TGTGCCAGCAGCCCCATTATGCCGGACAGGGATTTCAATGAGCAGTTCTTC	CASSPIMPDRDFNEQFF
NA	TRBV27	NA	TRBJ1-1	TGTGCCAGCAGGCTACAGGGTCTGAACACTGAAGCTTTCTTT	CASRLQGLNTEAFF
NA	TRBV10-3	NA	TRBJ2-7	TGTGCCATCAGTGTCCCACTTAAACCCTACGAGCAGTACTTC	CAISVPLKPYEQYF
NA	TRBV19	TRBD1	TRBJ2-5	TGTGCCAGCGGGACAGTCCAAGAGACCCAGTACTTC	CASGTVQETQYF
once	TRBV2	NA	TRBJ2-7	TGTGCCAGCAGTGTTTTGGACAGCTACGAGCAGTACTTC	CASSVLDSYEQYF
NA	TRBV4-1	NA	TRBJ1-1	TGCGCCAGCAGCCGACCCACAGGGAGCCCTGCCACTGAAGCTTTCTTT	CASSRPTGSPATEAFF
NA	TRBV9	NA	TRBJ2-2	TGTGCCAGCCTCTCGTCGAACACCGGGGAGCTGTTTTTT	CASLSSNTGELFF
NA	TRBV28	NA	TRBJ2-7	TGTGCCAGCAGTTTATTGTCTAGGGTGGGGGGAACCTACGAGCAGTACTTC	CASSLLSRVGGTYEQYF
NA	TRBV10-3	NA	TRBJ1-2	TGTGCCATCAGTGAGGATGGGGCGAGGGGCTACACCTTC	CAISEDGARGYTF
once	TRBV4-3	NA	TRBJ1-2	TGCGCCAGCAGCCAAATCCAATACAACAGCAAAATCCTCTATGGCTACACCTTC	CASSQIQYNSKILYGYTF
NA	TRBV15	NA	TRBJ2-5	TGTGCCACCAGCAGAGACAGGGCCCAAGAGACCCAGTACTTC	CATSRDRAQETQYF
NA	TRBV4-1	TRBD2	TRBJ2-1	TGCGCCAGCAGCCAAATTAGCGGGGGCCCAGACAATGAGCAGTTCTTC	CASSQISGGPDNEQFF
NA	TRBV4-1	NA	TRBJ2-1	TGCGCCAGCAGCCCATACTACTTCTCCTACAATGAGCAGTTCTTC	CASSPYYFSYNEQFF
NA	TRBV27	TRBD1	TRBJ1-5	TGTGCCAGCAGTTTAGGACAGGCTGACCAGCCCCAGCATTTT	CASSLGQADQPQHF
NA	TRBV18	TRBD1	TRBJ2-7	TGTGCCAGCTCACTGACCTCCGGGACAGACTACGAGCAGTACTTC	CASSLTSGTDYEQYF
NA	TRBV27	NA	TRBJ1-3	TGTGCCAGCAGGACCATCTACGGGGGACCGAACTCTGGAAACACCATATATTTT	CASRTIYGGPNSGNTIYF
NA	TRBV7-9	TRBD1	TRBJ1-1	TGTGCCAGCAGCCCGCGGGACAGGGGGCACACTGAAGCTTTCTTT	CASSPRDRGHTEAFF
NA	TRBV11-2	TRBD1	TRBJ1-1	TGTGCCAGCAGCTTACTCGAGGGGGCGAACACTGAAGCTTTCTTT	CASSLLEGANTEAFF
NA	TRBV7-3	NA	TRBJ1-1	TGTGCCAGCAGTTCAACCGGGGGGAACACTGAAGCTTTCTTT	CASSSTGGNTEAFF
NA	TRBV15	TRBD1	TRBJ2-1	TGTGCCACCAGCAGAGATTGGGGCAAGAACCTACGGGGACAGGGTAACTACAATGAGCAGTTCTTC	CATSRDWGKNLRGQGNYNEQFF
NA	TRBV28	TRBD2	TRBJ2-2	TGTGCCAGCAGCTCTCGCCTACTAGCGGGGTCAACCGGGGAGCTGTTTTTT	CASSSRLLAGSTGELFF
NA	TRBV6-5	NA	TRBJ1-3	TGTGCCAGCAGTTACAGTCGGGATAGCTCTGGAAACACCATATATTTT	CASSYSRDSSGNTIYF
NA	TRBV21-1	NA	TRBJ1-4	TGTGCCAGCAGCAAAAGGCGGGGGGCGCAGGGGGAAAAACTGTTTTTT	CASSKRRGAQGEKLFF
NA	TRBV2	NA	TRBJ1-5	TGTGCCAGCAGTACCAATCCTGACAGGCTCTATAGCAATCAGCCCCAGCATTTT	CASSTNPDRLYSNQPQHF
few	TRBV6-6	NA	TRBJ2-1	TGTGCCAGCAGTTGGGACTTTCACAATGAGCAGTTCTTC	CASSWDFHNEQFF
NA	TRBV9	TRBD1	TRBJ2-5	TGTGCCAGCAGCCGAGACAGGGTCCAAGAGACCCAGTACTTC	CASSRDRVQETQYF
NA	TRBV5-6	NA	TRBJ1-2	TGTGCCAGCAGCTTTCGGGGGGCGAGAGGAAGTAACTATGGCTACACCTTC	CASSFRGARGSNYGYTF
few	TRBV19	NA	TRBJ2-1	TGTGCCAGTAGTGCGGAACTAGTCGAGCAGTTCTTC	CASSAELVEQFF
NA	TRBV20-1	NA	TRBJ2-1	TGCAGTGGGAGCTCCTACAATGAGCAGTTCTTC	CSGSSYNEQFF
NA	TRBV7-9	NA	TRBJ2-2	TGTGCCAGCAGCTTGGTTAGACAGTTACCGAACACCGGGGAGCTGTTTTTT	CASSLVRQLPNTGELFF
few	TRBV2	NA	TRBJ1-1	TGTGCCAGCAGTGTTGACAGGTTCGCCCCTGAAGCTTTCTTT	CASSVDRFAPEAFF
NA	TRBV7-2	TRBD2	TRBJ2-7	TGTGCCAGCAGCTTACGGACTAGCGGAATTGGGGGGTACTACGAGCAGTACTTC	CASSLRTSGIGGYYEQYF
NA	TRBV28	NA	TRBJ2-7	TGTGCCAGCAGTTTCATGGAAGGGGTTCCCTCCTACGAGCAGTACTTC	CASSFMEGVPSYEQYF
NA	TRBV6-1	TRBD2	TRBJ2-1	TGTGCCAGCAGTGAATCGGCCAGCGGGGGGCTCCTTTACAATGAGCAGTTCTTC	CASSESASGGLLYNEQFF
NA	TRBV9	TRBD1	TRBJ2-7	TGTGCCAGCAACCTACACGGGACAGGCCTCCTTGGGGACGAGCAGTACTTC	CASNLHGTGLLGDEQYF
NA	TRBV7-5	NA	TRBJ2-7	TGTGTCAGAATACCGGGGTTTTCCGGGGACACCACCTACGAGCAGTACTTC	CVRIPGFSGDTTYEQYF
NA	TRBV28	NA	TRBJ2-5	TGTGCCAGCAGTTTCATGCAGGAACAAGAGACCCAGTACTTC	CASSFMQEQETQYF
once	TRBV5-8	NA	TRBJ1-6	TGTGCCAGCAGCTTGTCCTCAGGCCATAATTCACCCCTCCACTTT	CASSLSSGHNSPLHF
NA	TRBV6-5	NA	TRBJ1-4	TGTGCCAGCAGTGCCCGGGCGGGGGGAAATGAAAAACTGTTTTTT	CASSARAGGNEKLFF
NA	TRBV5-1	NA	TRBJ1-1	TGCGCCAGCAGCTTGATCCCAGGGCTTGGGAACACTGAAGCTTTCTTT	CASSLIPGLGNTEAFF
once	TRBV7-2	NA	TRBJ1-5	TGTGCCAGCAGCCCCAGGGGTTCGGTCAATCAGCCCCAGCATTTT	CASSPRGSVNQPQHF
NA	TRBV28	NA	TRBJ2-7	TGTGCCAGCAAAACCTCAGCGAACTACGAGCAGTACTTC	CASKTSANYEQYF
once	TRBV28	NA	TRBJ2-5	TGTGCCAGCACCCGTACAGGGAAAGCCCAGTACTTC	CASTRTGKAQYF